A single sample is the source of the 24 T cell receptor beta chains below, sequenced in a study of blood T cell repertoires in COVID-19. Repertoires were generated with immunoSEQ multiplex PCR, while TCRdb's copy carries only in-frame clones and drops some. The sample contains roughly 400,000 clones, 88% of which appear only once. What was sequenced was PBMCs or T cells enriched from blood (not recorded which). Receptors were obtained from a woman under 30 who had been exposed to COVID-19.

This chain links TRBV2 with TRBJ2-1; 9 bases are a match to TRBD2. This CDR3 spans 21 amino acids. The J segment lost 5 bases and the V segment lost 0 bases, leaving 20 bases of the junction unmatched. Per the germline V gene, CDR1 is SNHLY and CDR2 is FYNNEI. The CDR3 loop reads CASSEALAQNQVGLANNEQFF. CDR3 sequence (DNA): TGTGCCAGCAGTGAAGCGCTTGCGCAGAATCAAGTGGGACTAGCCAACAATGAGCAGTTCTTC.

This clone has just a few counts. This chain joins TRBV5-1 and TRBJ1-5; D not resolved. Trimming removed 2 bases at V and 1 base at J, with 4 bases between. The CDR3 sequence is 13 residues long. Germline V lookup: CDR1 SGHRS, CDR2 YFSETQ. CDR3 protein: CASSFGSNQPQHF. In nucleotides, the CDR3 is TGCGCCAGCAGCTTTGGCAGCAATCAGCCCCAGCATTTT.

This chain uses TRBV15 with TRBJ2-3, with 8 bases lining up with TRBD1. Germline loops: CDR1 LNHNV, CDR2 YYDKDF (reference sequence). Germline trimming cut 2 bases from V and 2 bases from J; bases unmatched to any gene: 12. This CDR3 contains 18 residues. Here the CDR3 DNA reads TGTGCCACCAGCAGAACATACGTGACAGGGGCAATCACAGATACGCAGTATTTT. It yields the protein CATSRTYVTGAITDTQYF.

The chain recombines TRBV6-5 with TRBJ1-4, with 9 bases lining up with TRBD1. V dropped 4 bases and J dropped 5; count of bases not matched to a gene: 5. Germline loops: CDR1 MNHEY, CDR2 SVGAGI. This CDR3 contains 15 residues. CDR3 residues: CASSFGDRGNEKLFF. The CDR3 DNA is TGTGCCAGCAGTTTCGGAGACAGGGGGAATGAAAAACTGTTTTTT.

The chain combines TRBV5-1 with TRBJ1-2; TRBD1 agrees at 7 bases. Trimming removed 1 base from V and 5 bases from J; junction bases left unmatched: 17. The germline gives CDR1 SGHRS, CDR2 YFSETQ. The CDR3 extends over 18 amino acids. The CDR3 DNA is TGCGCCAGCAGCTTGACCCCAAGGTTTGCAGGGGGGCCTTATGGCTACACCTTC. Protein product: CASSLTPRFAGGPYGYTF. Based on the CDR3 plus reference TRBV5-1 and TRBJ1-2, the full variable domain is KAGVTQTPRYLIKTRGQQVTLSCSPISGHRSVSWYQQTPGQGLQFLFEYFSETQRNKGNFPGRFSGRQFSNSRSEMNVSTLELGDSALYLCASSLTPRFAGGPYGYTFGSGTRLTVV.

This sequence joins TRBV30 and TRBJ1-5, with 7 positions matching TRBD1. This CDR3 region has 14 residues. CDR1 is GTSNPN and CDR2 is SVGIG in the germline V gene (reference sequence). V shed 1 base and J 5 bases; nucleotides not matched to a gene: 5. This chain's CDR3 is CAWSGNTGDQPQHF. In nucleotides, the CDR3 is TGTGCCTGGAGTGGCAATACAGGGGATCAGCCCCAGCATTTT.

The chain employs TRBV6-5 and TRBJ2-3; TRBD2 is a possible D gene (5 bases). Germline CDR1 MNHEY, CDR2 SVGAGI. With 7 bases removed from V and 5 bases from J, the gap between germline ends came to 16 bases. The CDR3 consists of 14 residues. The CDR3 protein is CASKFVGVEDTQYF. CDR3 bases: TGTGCCAGCAAATTTGTGGGAGTTGAAGATACGCAGTATTTT.

The chain couples TRBV19 to TRBJ2-4, with D tentatively TRBD2 (6 bases). The CDR3 sequence is 15 residues long. Trimming shortened V by 10 bases and J by 0 bases, and 16 bases separated the two germline ends. Germline lookup yields CDR1 LNHDA and CDR2 SQIVND (reference sequence). The chain's CDR3 is CATRAGTLAKNIQYF. Here the CDR3 DNA reads TGTGCCACAAGAGCGGGTACACTAGCCAAAAACATTCAGTACTTC.

This clone was found once. The rearrangement links TRBV7-2 to TRBJ2-7; 7 positions match TRBD2. This CDR3 has 17 amino acids. Unmatched junction bases numbered 13, after V lost 1 base and J lost 4 bases. Germline V lookup: CDR1 SGHTA, CDR2 FQGNSA. The CDR3: CASSLEAGTLPFYEQYF. As DNA, the CDR3 is TGTGCCAGCAGCTTAGAAGCGGGGACCCTCCCCTTTTACGAGCAGTACTTC. The whole variable domain, remainder taken from reference TRBV7-2 and TRBJ2-7, is GAGVSQSPSNKVTEKGKDVELRCDPISGHTALYWYRQSLGQGLEFLIYFQGNSAPDKSGLPSDRFSAERTGGSVSTLTIQRTQQEDSAVYLCASSLEAGTLPFYEQYFGPGTRLTVT.

The chain is built from TRBV19 and TRBJ2-4; a weak D match, TRBD2 (5 bases). CDR3 length: 13 amino acids. Germline loops: CDR1 LNHDA, CDR2 SQIVND (reference sequence). Trimming took off 3 bases at V and 6 bases at J, with 9 bases between the two ends. Here the CDR3 DNA reads TGTGCCAGTAGTATGAGGGCAGTAAACATTCAGTACTTC. Translation gives CASSMRAVNIQYF.

This clone was recorded a few times. J is TRBJ1-2 and V is TRBV18; 11 bases agree with TRBD1. Germline V lookup: CDR1 KGHSH, CDR2 LQKENI. Trimming removed 3 bases from V and 7 bases from J; junction bases left unmatched: 7. CDR3 length: 15 residues. The CDR3 sequence is CASSPWDRGAAGYTF. In DNA form, the CDR3 reads TGTGCCAGCTCACCTTGGGACAGGGGGGCGGCTGGCTACACCTTC.

A few counts support this clone. The chain links TRBV23-1 to TRBJ2-7; TRBD1 matches at 7 bases. TRBV23-1 is classed as an ORF, of uncertain function. CDR3 size: 12 residues. V was clipped by 9 bases and J by 4 bases; unmatched bases: 6. DNA of the CDR3: TGCGCCAGAAGACAGGGTGGTTACGAGCAGTACTTC. Its translation is CARRQGGYEQYF.

V gene TRBV6-5 combines with J gene TRBJ2-2; 8 bases are shared with TRBD2. Trimming cost V 5 bases and J 9 bases; bases outside gene matches: 5. The CDR3 consists of 13 residues. Germline assignment: CDR1 MNHEY and CDR2 SVGAGI. CDR3 nucleotides: TGTGCCAGCAGTCACAGCGGGAGCCGGGAGCTGTTTTTT. Amino acid sequence: CASSHSGSRELFF.

V usage is TRBV7-2 and J usage is TRBJ1-3; 7 nucleotides agree with TRBD1. This CDR3 contains 13 residues. Losses at the gene ends were 8 bases for V and 7 bases for J; bases not matched to a gene: 8. The germline CDR1 and CDR2 sequences are SGHTA and FQGNSA. The CDR3 sequence is CASAQGRGNTIYF. Here the CDR3 DNA reads TGTGCCAGCGCACAGGGGAGAGGGAACACCATATATTTT.

The chain links TRBV19 to TRBJ2-4; perhaps TRBD1 as D (6 bases). The CDR3 runs 15 residues. V lost 2 bases, J lost 11 bases, and 19 bases lay in between. The germline V gene encodes CDR1 LNHDA and CDR2 SQIVND (reference sequence). The CDR3 is CASSITRDKGKVQYF. The CDR3 DNA sequence: TGTGCCAGTAGTATAACCCGGGACAAGGGAAAGGTTCAGTACTTC.

The chain carries TRBV6-5 and TRBJ2-2; 7 bases line up with TRBD1. The germline CDR1 and CDR2 sequences are MNHEY and SVGAGI. J was trimmed by 6 bases and V by 5 bases; bases with no gene match: 6. The CDR3 covers 14 residues. The CDR3 DNA reads as TGTGCCAGCAGTCCGGGACAGTATCCCGGGGAGCTGTTTTTT. This encodes CASSPGQYPGELFF.

The chain has TRBV11-3 and TRBJ1-1; the D is unclear. With 0 bases removed from V and 2 bases from J, the gap between germline ends came to 4 bases. Germline V CDR1 and CDR2: SGHNT, YENEEA. This CDR3 has 13 residues. The CDR3 region has the DNA TGTGCCAGCAGCTTAGATATAAACACTGAAGCTTTCTTT. Translation: CASSLDINTEAFF.

A remark on this clone: The sample has other DNA sequences that encode this CDR3 too. The J gene is TRBJ2-7, the V gene TRBV7-2; D gene ambiguous. Trimming removed 5 bases at V and 4 bases at J, with 6 bases between. The CDR3 length is 11 residues. Germline lookup yields CDR1 SGHTA and CDR2 FQGNSA. CDR3 loop: CASSPNYEQYF. In nucleotides, the CDR3 is TGTGCCAGCAGCCCAAATTACGAGCAGTACTTC.

As to this clone: This may be a read error: a much more frequent sequence differs by one nucleotide. The chain links TRBV7-3 to TRBJ2-3, with TRBD1 matching over 9 bases. This CDR3 contains 14 residues. The V segment lost 4 bases and the J segment 4 bases; nucleotides outside the gene matches: 3. Germline CDR1 is SGHTA and CDR2 is FQGTGA. This CDR3 is CASSSTGGADTQYF. For the CDR3, the DNA is TGTGCCAGCAGCTCTACAGGGGGCGCAGATACGCAGTATTTT.

This clone was recorded only once. This chain joins TRBV6-5 and TRBJ2-1; 11 bases are shared with TRBD2. The CDR3 runs 15 residues. CDR1 is MNHEY and CDR2 is SVGAGI in the germline V gene. V gave up 4 bases and J gave up 7 bases; unmatched junction bases: 6. CDR3 bases: TGTGCCAGCAGTTTAACGGCTAGCGGGAGGAATGAGCAGTTCTTC. This sequence encodes CASSLTASGRNEQFF.

The rearrangement joins TRBV4-3 to TRBJ1-4, with 8 bases identical to TRBD1. CDR3 length equals 16 residues. Germline CDR1 reads LGHNA; CDR2 reads YSLEER. Germline trimming cut 0 bases from V and 7 bases from J; bases unmatched to any gene: 7. The CDR3 DNA follows: TGCGCCAGCAGCCAAGAATTGGACAGGGTTGGTGAAAAACTGTTTTTT. Amino acid sequence: CASSQELDRVGEKLFF.

The CDR3 DNA reads TGTGCCAGCAGCTCTCCTTCTTACGAGCAGTACTTC. Translated: CASSSPSYEQYF. This chain joins TRBV7-9 and TRBJ2-7; no definite D call. CDR1 SEHNR and CDR2 FQNEAQ come from the germline V gene (reference sequence). The CDR3 is 12 amino acids. V lost 4 bases and J 4 bases, leaving 8 bases between the germline ends.

This chain links TRBV11-1 with TRBJ1-4; TRBD1 aligns across 8 bases. Losses at the gene ends were 5 bases for V and 7 bases for J; bases not matched to a gene: 9. Germline V gene data show CDR1 as SGHAT and CDR2 as FQDESV (reference sequence). The CDR3 sequence is 15 residues long. The CDR3 loop reads CASSRQGFVSEKLFF. CDR3 sequence (DNA): TGTGCCAGCAGCCGACAGGGGTTTGTAAGTGAAAAACTGTTTTTT.

This clone occurred once. The gene calls are TRBV25-1 and TRBJ1-6; D is ambiguous. This CDR3 has 14 amino acids. The germline CDR1 and CDR2 sequences are MGHDK and SYGVNS. The V and J ends lost 1 base and 6 bases respectively, with 7 bases between them. The CDR3 DNA reads as TGTGCCAGCAGTGAATTTGTCCTTAATTCACCCCTCCACTTT. This codes for CASSEFVLNSPLHF.